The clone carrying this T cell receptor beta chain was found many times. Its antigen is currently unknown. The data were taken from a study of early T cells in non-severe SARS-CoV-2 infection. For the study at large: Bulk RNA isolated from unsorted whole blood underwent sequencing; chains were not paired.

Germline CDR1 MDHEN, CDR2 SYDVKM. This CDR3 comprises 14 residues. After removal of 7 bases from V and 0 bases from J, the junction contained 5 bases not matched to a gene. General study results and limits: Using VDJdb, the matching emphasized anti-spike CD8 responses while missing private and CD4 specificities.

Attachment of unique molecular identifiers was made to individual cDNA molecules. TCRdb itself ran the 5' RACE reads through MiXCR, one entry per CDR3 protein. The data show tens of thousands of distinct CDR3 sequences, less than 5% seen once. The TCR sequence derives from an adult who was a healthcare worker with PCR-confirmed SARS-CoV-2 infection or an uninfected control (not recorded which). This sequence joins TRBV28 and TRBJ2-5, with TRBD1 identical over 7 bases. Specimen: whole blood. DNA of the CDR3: TGTGCCAGCACCAGGGACAGAAACCAAGAGACCCAGTACTTC. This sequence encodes CASTRDRNQETQYF. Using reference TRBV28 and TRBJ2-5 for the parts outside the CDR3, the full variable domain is DVKVTQSSRYLVKRTGEKVFLECVQDMDHENMFWYRQDPGLGLRLIYFSYDVKMKEKGDIPEGYSVSREKKERFSLILESASTNQTSMYLCASTRDRNQETQYFGPGTRLLVL.